These 28 T cell receptor beta chains were all obtained from the same sample, sequenced in a study of blood T cell repertoires in COVID-19. Method: immunoSEQ multiplex PCR; TCRdb's copy keeps in-frame clones and lacks some. Here the sample spans roughly 60,000 clones, approximately 75% being singletons. Sequenced input: peripheral blood. Source of these receptors: a man at least 80 years old with acute or convalescent COVID-19.

J is TRBJ1-2 and V is TRBV12-3 or TRBV12-4; the D is unclear. V was shortened by 7 bases and J by 2 bases, with 11 bases between the two germline ends. This CDR3 is built from 13 residues. The CDR3 DNA follows: TGTGCCAGCATTGCCACCGGGAACTATGGCTACACCTTC. Its translation: CASIATGNYGYTF.

The V gene is TRBV5-8, the J gene TRBJ1-1; no clear D. The length of the CDR3 is 15 residues. Germline CDR1 is SGHTS and CDR2 is YDEGEE. The V gene lost 1 base and the J gene lost 9 bases, with 19 bases spanning the gap. In DNA form, the CDR3 reads TGTGCCAGCAGCTTGTTTTCTGGACTAGTCGGGAAAGCTTTCTTT. Protein product: CASSLFSGLVGKAFF.

The chain uses TRBV18 and TRBJ1-4; TRBD1 matches 7 bases. Germline V gives CDR1 KGHSH, CDR2 LQKENI. CDR3 length: 15 amino acids. Losses at the gene ends were 8 bases for V and 2 bases for J; bases not matched to a gene: 8. CDR3 nucleotide sequence: TGTGCCAGCACTACTACACAGGGGACTAATGAAAAACTGTTTTTT. Its protein product is CASTTTQGTNEKLFF.

Only one count was recorded for this clone. This chain joins TRBV5-1 and TRBJ2-5; a possible D gene is TRBD2 (5 bases). The CDR3 spans 15 residues. V was pared by 1 base and J by 5 bases, with 15 bases between. The V gene's germline CDR1 is SGHRS and CDR2 YFSETQ. The CDR3 DNA reads TGCGCCAGCAGCTTGTCCAAAGGGAGCCGGGAGACCCAGTACTTC. It specifies CASSLSKGSRETQYF. The variable domain in full, completed from reference TRBV5-1 and TRBJ2-5, reads KAGVTQTPRYLIKTRGQQVTLSCSPISGHRSVSWYQQTPGQGLQFLFEYFSETQRNKGNFPGRFSGRQFSNSRSEMNVSTLELGDSALYLCASSLSKGSRETQYFGPGTRLLVL.

This chain links TRBV2 with TRBJ1-2; a weak D match, TRBD1 (6 bases). The CDR3 spans 14 residues. V shed 6 bases and J shed 4 bases, with 15 bases lying between them. Germline V gene sequence: CDR1 SNHLY, CDR2 FYNNEI. CDR3 region: CASRIDGGAYGYTF. The DNA for the CDR3 is TGTGCCAGCAGAATCGACGGGGGGGCCTATGGCTACACCTTC.

Worth noting for this clone: Other nucleotide sequences from this sample produce the same CDR3. The V and J genes are TRBV2 and TRBJ1-1; D uncertain. CDR1 is SNHLY, CDR2 FYNNEI, per germline. V was pared by 4 bases and J by 2 bases, with 8 bases between. This CDR3 comprises 13 residues. CDR3 coding DNA: TGTGCCAGCAGTGTGGGCGAAAACACTGAAGCTTTCTTT. Protein: CASSVGENTEAFF.

This chain connects TRBV25-1 to TRBJ2-2, with D uncertain. From germline, CDR1 is MGHDK and CDR2 SYGVNS. The CDR3 covers 14 residues. V lost 4 bases, J lost 6 bases, and 12 bases lay in between. Written as DNA, the CDR3 is TGTGCCAGCAGTGCGCCCTCAGGCCCCGGGGAGCTGTTTTTT. Its translation: CASSAPSGPGELFF. Full variable domain (rest looked up from reference TRBV25-1 and TRBJ2-2): EADIYQTPRYLVIGTGKKITLECSQTMGHDKMYWYQQDPGMELHLIHYSYGVNSTEKGDLSSESTVSRIRTEHFPLTLESARPSHTSQYLCASSAPSGPGELFFGEGSRLTVL.

The chain links TRBV5-5 to TRBJ2-2, with TRBD2 matching over 7 bases. V trimming: 1 base; J trimming: 7 bases; junction bases outside the gene matches: 7. From germline, CDR1 is SGHKS and CDR2 YYEKEE (reference sequence). The CDR3 extends over 15 amino acids. DNA of the CDR3: TGTGCCAGCAGCTTGAGGGAGGGGTCATACGGGGAGCTGTTTTTT. It translates to CASSLREGSYGELFF.

CDR3 protein: CASSPDRTTYGYTF. The CDR3 region has the DNA TGTGCCAGCTCACCAGACAGAACGACCTATGGCTACACCTTC. This chain links TRBV18 with TRBJ1-2, with D perhaps matching TRBD1 (5 bases). The length of the CDR3 is 14 residues. V lost 2 bases and J 4 bases, leaving 11 bases between the germline ends. The germline V gene encodes CDR1 KGHSH and CDR2 LQKENI.

The CDR3 loop is CASSDRDRGLPANYGYTF. As DNA, the CDR3 is TGTGCCAGCAGCGACCGGGACAGGGGGCTTCCGGCTAACTATGGCTACACCTTC. The rearrangement joins TRBV9 to TRBJ1-2; 12 bases map to TRBD1. The V gene end was trimmed by 3 bases and the J gene end by 0 bases; junction bases not matched to a gene: 9. Germline V gene lookup returns CDR1 SGDLS and CDR2 YYNGEE. The CDR3 runs to 18 residues.

This chain joins TRBV2 and TRBJ1-2; D gene uncertain. Germline V gives CDR1 SNHLY, CDR2 FYNNEI. The CDR3 has 14 residues. Trimming shortened V by 2 bases and J by 9 bases, and 16 bases separated the two germline ends. This chain's CDR3 is CASSEPGPPYSYTF. For the CDR3, the DNA is TGTGCCAGCAGTGAACCGGGTCCCCCTTATAGCTACACCTTC.

The V call is TRBV5-1, the J call TRBJ2-3, with 7 bases aligning to TRBD2. The junction had 4 bases not matched to a gene; V was cut back by 0 bases and J by 0 bases. Looked up from germline, CDR1 is SGHRS and CDR2 is YFSETQ. CDR3 length: 16 amino acids. This chain's CDR3 is CASSLGASGSTDTQYF. CDR3 nucleotide sequence: TGCGCCAGCAGCTTGGGGGCTAGCGGAAGCACAGATACGCAGTATTTT. Full variable domain (outside the CDR3, taken from reference TRBV5-1 and TRBJ2-3): KAGVTQTPRYLIKTRGQQVTLSCSPISGHRSVSWYQQTPGQGLQFLFEYFSETQRNKGNFPGRFSGRQFSNSRSEMNVSTLELGDSALYLCASSLGASGSTDTQYFGPGTRLTVL.

This clone was found once. The rearrangement uses TRBV27 and TRBJ1-2; 8 bases map to TRBD1. Germline CDR1 is MNHEY and CDR2 is SMNVEV (reference sequence). Trimming removed 1 base from V and 7 bases from J; junction bases left unmatched: 5. The CDR3 extends over 14 amino acids. The CDR3, as DNA: TGTGCCAGCAGTTTATACGACAGGGGCGGTGGCTACACCTTC. Its protein product is CASSLYDRGGGYTF.

This chain connects TRBV7-9 to TRBJ2-5, with D possibly being TRBD2 (6 bases). The CDR3 contains 13 residues. V was cut by 0 bases and J by 5 bases, with 7 bases left in between. The germline V gene encodes CDR1 SEHNR and CDR2 FQNEAQ (reference sequence). The CDR3 spells CASSLAGGETQYF. The CDR3 bases are TGTGCCAGCAGCTTAGCGGGAGGTGAGACCCAGTACTTC.

The V gene is TRBV13, the J gene TRBJ2-7, with 8 bases matching TRBD2. The germline V gene has CDR1 PRHDT and CDR2 FYEKMQ (reference sequence). CDR3 length equals 15 residues. Unmatched junction bases numbered 5, after V lost 2 bases and J lost 2 bases. CDR3 nucleotide sequence: TGTGCCAGCAGCTTAAGCGGGGGATTCACCTACGAGCAGTACTTC. Translating it yields CASSLSGGFTYEQYF.

CDR3 sequence reads: CATSGSGGLDYTF. In DNA, the CDR3 is TGTGCCACCAGTGGGTCAGGGGGCTTGGACTACACCTTC. The V and J genes are TRBV24-1 and TRBJ1-2, with TRBD1 identical over 8 bases. This CDR3 comprises 13 residues. Germline V lookup: CDR1 KGHDR, CDR2 SFDVKD. V gave up 5 bases and J gave up 10 bases; unmatched junction bases: 8.

The rearrangement joins TRBV5-1 to TRBJ1-1; perhaps TRBD1 as D (6 bases). Germline CDR1 and CDR2: SGHRS and YFSETQ. The CDR3 contains 14 residues. V was shortened by 2 bases and J by 6 bases, with 14 bases between the two germline ends. The CDR3 reads CASSFGQTWAEAFF. CDR3 DNA: TGCGCCAGCAGCTTTGGACAGACTTGGGCTGAAGCTTTCTTT.

The V gene is TRBV5-8, the J gene TRBJ2-2; 7 bases are shared with TRBD1. Germline CDR1 reads SGHTS; CDR2 reads YDEGEE. This CDR3 region has 12 residues. V shed 3 bases, J shed 8 bases, and the junction held 1 base outside the gene matches. The CDR3 nucleotides read TGTGCCAGCAGCTGGGGACAGGGGGAGCTGTTTTTT. Translated, it gives CASSWGQGELFF.

This clone was seen more than once but under ten times. V gene TRBV6-5 combines with J gene TRBJ2-3; a possible D gene is TRBD2 (5 bases). V gave up 4 bases and J gave up 4 bases, with 18 bases separating them. Germline values: CDR1 MNHEY, CDR2 SVGAGI. The CDR3 has 16 residues. The CDR3 here is CASSSPPGVGADTQYF. The CDR3 DNA follows: TGTGCCAGCAGTTCCCCCCCCGGGGTTGGGGCAGATACGCAGTATTTT.

The J gene is TRBJ2-7, the V gene TRBV2; perhaps TRBD2 as D (5 bases). With 6 bases removed from V and 5 bases from J, the gap between germline ends came to 17 bases. The CDR3 covers 14 residues. Germline V gene lookup returns CDR1 SNHLY and CDR2 FYNNEI. The CDR3 DNA sequence: TGTGCCAGCAGCGCACTAGTGGTTGTCCACGAGCAGTACTTC. It translates to CASSALVVVHEQYF.

The chain couples TRBV15 to TRBJ1-4; unclear D gene. Looked up from germline, CDR1 is LNHNV and CDR2 is YYDKDF (reference sequence). The CDR3 runs to 17 residues. The CDR3 DNA is TGTGCTACCCGGGGTTCCACCACCAGCAGTGTTAATGAAAAACTGTTTTTT. Amino acid sequence: CATRGSTTSSVNEKLFF.

This clone was counted once. The chain combines TRBV11-2 with TRBJ2-1; 7 positions agree with TRBD1. The CDR3 covers 17 residues. V shed 6 bases, J shed 5 bases, and the junction held 16 bases outside the gene matches. Germline assignment: CDR1 SGHAT and CDR2 FQNNGV. The chain's CDR3 is CASSYVTRDSGNNEQFF. CDR3 DNA: TGTGCCAGCAGTTACGTAACCCGGGACAGCGGTAACAATGAGCAGTTCTTC. Using reference TRBV11-2 and TRBJ2-1 for the parts outside the CDR3, the full variable domain is EAGVAQSPRYKIIEKRQSVAFWCNPISGHATLYWYQQILGQGPKLLIQFQNNGVVDDSQLPKDRFSAERLKGVDSTLKIQPAKLEDSAVYLCASSYVTRDSGNNEQFFGPGTRLTVL.

This chain connects TRBV29-1 to TRBJ2-1; 9 bases are shared with TRBD2. The germline V gene has CDR1 SQVTM and CDR2 ANQGSEA. CDR3 length: 14 amino acids. The V gene end was trimmed by 3 bases and the J gene end by 7 bases; junction bases not matched to a gene: 7. The CDR3, as DNA: TGCAGCGTTGATCCAGCGGGGGGATTGAATGAGCAGTTCTTC. This codes for CSVDPAGGLNEQFF.

This clone has more than one count but fewer than ten. The chain employs TRBV3-1 (or the pseudogene TRBV3-2) and TRBJ2-7; 11 positions match TRBD1. The CDR3 extends over 15 amino acids. Germline CDR1 is LGHDT and CDR2 is YNNKEL (reference sequence). V dropped 3 bases and J dropped 6; count of bases not matched to a gene: 7. The CDR3 is CASSQGWTGGTEQYF. As DNA, the CDR3 is TGTGCCAGCAGCCAGGGTTGGACAGGGGGCACCGAGCAGTACTTC.

The chain recombines TRBV13 with TRBJ2-1; 7 bases map to TRBD1. The germline V gene has CDR1 PRHDT and CDR2 FYEKMQ (reference sequence). J lost 7 bases, V lost 3 bases, and 15 bases had no gene match. CDR3 length: 17 residues. The CDR3 bases are TGTGCCAGCAGCTTGAGACCCAGACAGGGCAGGGGGAATGAGCAGTTCTTC. It specifies CASSLRPRQGRGNEQFF.

J is TRBJ2-7 and V is TRBV18; maybe TRBD1 (6 bases). The CDR3 is 15 amino acids. Germline-derived CDR1 and CDR2 are KGHSH and LQKENI. The V gene lost 3 bases and the J gene lost 3 bases, with 15 bases spanning the gap. The CDR3: CASSPAEQGIYEQYF. The CDR3 coding sequence is TGTGCCAGCTCACCGGCCGAACAGGGAATCTACGAGCAGTACTTC. Combining the CDR3 with reference TRBV18 and TRBJ2-7 gives the whole variable domain NAGVMQNPRHLVRRRGQEARLRCSPMKGHSHVYWYRQLPEEGLKFMVYLQKENIIDESGMPKERFSAEFPKEGPSILRIQQVVRGDSAAYFCASSPAEQGIYEQYFGPGTRLTVT.

This chain links TRBV7-6 with TRBJ1-6; no clear D. This CDR3 spans 13 amino acids. Germline-derived CDR1 and CDR2 are SGHVS and FNYEAQ. V was shortened by 4 bases and J by 5 bases, with 6 bases between the two germline ends. The CDR3 coding sequence is TGTGCCAGCAGCTCCGAGAATAATTCACCCCTCCACTTT. Protein product: CASSSENNSPLHF.

The CDR3 DNA follows: TGCGCCAGCGCCCGGGACTATACAGATACGCAGTATTTT. It encodes CASARDYTDTQYF. J is TRBJ2-3 and V is TRBV5-1, with TRBD2 identical over 7 bases. Unmatched junction bases numbered 5, after V lost 7 bases and J lost 3 bases. This CDR3 is 13 amino acids long. Germline lookup yields CDR1 SGHRS and CDR2 YFSETQ.